Listed below are T cell receptor beta chains from one sample, sequenced in a study of T cells after yellow fever vaccination. TCRdb analysed the 5' RACE reads with MiXCR anew, one entry per CDR3 protein. The table shows a few hundred thousand distinct CDR3 sequences, with 6% to 7.5% occurring only once. The sample in question was CD4+ T cells sorted from PBMCs, obtained 15 days after the yellow fever booster vaccination. The receptor source for this set is a man aged 25-45 years who received the YFV17D yellow fever vaccine. The CDR3 runs from the conserved cysteine through the conserved F or W. A D gene is named only where the DNA matches it firmly. Not every row has a clone size; where given, it reads once, few, many or a size class.

abundance	j_gene	v_gene	d_gene	len	CDR3nt	CDR3aa
-	TRBJ2-7	TRBV1	-	15	TGTACCAGCAGTCAAGGCTCAGCCGGGGTCTACGAGCAGTACTTC	CTSSQGSAGVYEQYF
many	TRBJ2-7	TRBV10-3	-	12	TGTGCCATCAGTGAGTCGACCTACGAGCAGTACTTC	CAISESTYEQYF
many	TRBJ2-7	TRBV7-9	-	13	TGTGCCAGCAGCTTCCCTTCCGCTCATGAGCAGTACTTC	CASSFPSAHEQYF
-	TRBJ2-7	TRBV4-2	-	14	TGTGCCAGCAGCCAAGCGGGACGGCTAGGGGAGCAGTACTTC	CASSQAGRLGEQYF
many	TRBJ2-7	TRBV12-3/TRBV12-4	-	12	TGTGCCAGCAGTGTTACAATGAGCGAGCAGTACTTC	CASSVTMSEQYF
-	TRBJ2-3	TRBV7-2	-	16	TGTGCCAGCAGCCTCAGTGGCCTATTTATCACAGATACGCAGTATTTT	CASSLSGLFITDTQYF
-	TRBJ2-1	TRBV5-6	-	13	TGTGCCAGCAGCTCACAGTCCCCGCGCGAGCAGTTCTTC	CASSSQSPREQFF
-	TRBJ2-3	TRBV6-5	-	16	TGTGCCAGCAGTTACTCGATCGGTATTCACACAGATACGCAGTATTTT	CASSYSIGIHTDTQYF
-	TRBJ1-4	TRBV2	-	14	TGTGCCAGCACCCTCGAGAGGCCTAATGAAAAACTGTTTTTT	CASTLERPNEKLFF
few	TRBJ1-5	TRBV5-5	TRBD1	15	TGTGCCAGCAGTCCGACAGGGTTTAGCAATCAGCCCCAGCATTTT	CASSPTGFSNQPQHF
few	TRBJ2-1	TRBV20-1	TRBD2	14	TGCAGTGCTAGAGATCTAGCGGGAGACAATGAGCAGTTCTTC	CSARDLAGDNEQFF
few	TRBJ2-7	TRBV20-1	-	12	TGCAGTGCAAGCGATCCGGGCGCCCAGCAGTACTTC	CSASDPGAQQYF
-	TRBJ1-2	TRBV21-1	-	15	TGTGCCAGCAACCCCCTGAGGGACTTTAACTATGGCTACACCTTC	CASNPLRDFNYGYTF
few	TRBJ2-5	TRBV3-1	TRBD1	15	TGTGCCAGCAGACCACATCGGGACAGGGAAGAGACCCAGTACTTC	CASRPHRDREETQYF
-	TRBJ2-7	TRBV7-2	-	14	TGTGCCAGCAGCTTAAAGTGGAGCTCCTACGAGCAGTACTTC	CASSLKWSSYEQYF
many	TRBJ2-7	TRBV7-2	-	14	TGTGCCAGCAGCCCCCGGAGGATCTCCTACGAGCAGTACTTC	CASSPRRISYEQYF
-	TRBJ2-3	TRBV6-5	-	13	TGTGCCAGCAGACGAACGGACACAGATACGCAGTATTTT	CASRRTDTDTQYF
-	TRBJ2-4	TRBV12-3/TRBV12-4	TRBD2	13	TGTGCCAGCAGTTTTACTAGCGGGAGGATTCAGTACTTC	CASSFTSGRIQYF
-	TRBJ1-1	TRBV3-1	TRBD1	14	TGTGCCAGCAGTGACAGGGGATGGTCTCAGGGAGCTTTCTTT	CASSDRGWSQGAFF
few	TRBJ2-5	TRBV5-1	-	13	TGCGCCAGCAGCTTCACCAGACAAGAGACCCAGTACTTC	CASSFTRQETQYF
many	TRBJ1-1	TRBV20-1	-	13	TGCAGTGCTCGGTTTGACATGAACACTGAAGCTTTCTTT	CSARFDMNTEAFF
-	TRBJ2-3	TRBV12-3/TRBV12-4	-	12	TGTGCCAGCACTGCTGTCGGCGGAACGCAGTATTTT	CASTAVGGTQYF
many	TRBJ2-3	TRBV10-3	-	16	TGTGCCATCAGTGAGTCGAACGGTCCTAGCACAGATACGCAGTATTTT	CAISESNGPSTDTQYF
few	TRBJ1-1	TRBV29-1	TRBD1	13	TGCAGCGCTAAGACAGGGGGGGGCACTGAAGTTTTCTTT	CSAKTGGGTEVFF
-	TRBJ2-5	TRBV18	-	15	TGTGCCAGCTCACCACCCGCCACGAGGGGAGAGACCCAGTACTTC	CASSPPATRGETQYF
once	TRBJ1-1	TRBV7-9	-	14	TGTGCCAGCAGCTTAGAGGCCAAGAACACTGAAGCTTTCTTT	CASSLEAKNTEAFF
many	TRBJ2-5	TRBV6-2/TRBV6-3	TRBD2	15	TGTGCCAGCAGTGCCGGGGGAGCGGGAGCTAAGACCCAGTACTTC	CASSAGGAGAKTQYF
-	TRBJ2-7	TRBV30	TRBD2	15	TGTGCCTGGAGTGTAAGGTGGGGCGGGGGGTACGAGCAGTACTTC	CAWSVRWGGGYEQYF
-	TRBJ1-6	TRBV6-2/TRBV6-3	-	15	TGTGCCAGCCGAAGACCGAGCTCCTATAATTCACCCCTCCACTTT	CASRRPSSYNSPLHF
many	TRBJ2-7	TRBV5-1	-	12	TGCGCCAGCAGAGCGGACAGCTACGAGCAGTACTTC	CASRADSYEQYF
few	TRBJ2-1	TRBV5-6	-	14	TGTGCCAGCAGCCCAGCTACCCGAGGTATTGAGCAGTTCTTC	CASSPATRGIEQFF
many	TRBJ2-1	TRBV7-2	TRBD1	14	TGTGCCAGCAGCTTGCGCCAGGGGGCAAGTGAGCAGTTCTTC	CASSLRQGASEQFF
many	TRBJ2-1	TRBV5-1	TRBD1	19	TGCGCCAGCAGCCCGCTAGGCCGACAGGGTCTCAGCTCCTACAATGAGCAGTTCTTC	CASSPLGRQGLSSYNEQFF
few	TRBJ2-5	TRBV12-3/TRBV12-4	-	13	TGTGCCAGCGCCCGGGATTTGGGAGAGACCCAGTACTTC	CASARDLGETQYF
-	TRBJ2-1	TRBV3-1	TRBD1	15	TGTGCCAGCAGCCAGCCGGGACAGGGACTTGGTGAGCAGTTCTTC	CASSQPGQGLGEQFF
many	TRBJ2-7	TRBV20-1	TRBD2	14	TGCAGTGCTACCGACGGACTAGCCAGGGACGAGCAGTACTTC	CSATDGLARDEQYF
-	TRBJ2-3	TRBV5-5	TRBD1	14	TGTGCCAGCAACACACAGGGGTTAAGCGATACGCAGTATTTT	CASNTQGLSDTQYF
few	TRBJ1-1	TRBV12-5	-	12	TGTGCTAGTAGGAGGGGGAACACTGAAGCTTTCTTT	CASRRGNTEAFF
many	TRBJ2-7	TRBV12-3/TRBV12-4	-	13	TGTGCCAGCAGGGAAGGGATCTCCTACGAGCAGTACTTC	CASREGISYEQYF
-	TRBJ2-7	TRBV27	-	14	TGTGCCAGCAGTTTCTCCCGACAAGTCCACGAGCAGTACTTC	CASSFSRQVHEQYF
few	TRBJ2-5	TRBV20-1	TRBD1	16	TGCAGTGCTAGTGCGCTCGGGACAGGGCGGCAAGAGACCCAGTACTTC	CSASALGTGRQETQYF
few	TRBJ1-2	TRBV12-3/TRBV12-4	TRBD1	13	TGTGCCAGCAGCTTGGACAGGGGCAAAGGCTACACCTTC	CASSLDRGKGYTF
-	TRBJ2-1	TRBV6-5	-	11	TGTGCCAGCAGTTCCCCCAGTGAGCAGTTCTTC	CASSSPSEQFF
few	TRBJ2-1	TRBV18	-	16	TGTGCCAGCTCACTGTCCGGGACTCCCTCTTACAATGAGCAGTTCTTC	CASSLSGTPSYNEQFF
many	TRBJ2-3	TRBV5-1	-	9	TGCGCCAGCAGGGATACGCAGTATTTT	CASRDTQYF
few	TRBJ1-4	TRBV20-1	-	14	TGCAGTGTCGAAGCAGGGGCAACTAATGAAAAACTGTTTTTT	CSVEAGATNEKLFF